Listed below are T cell receptor beta chains from one sample, sequenced in a study of T-cell memory formation after mild COVID-19. TCRdb called the 5' RACE reads again in MiXCR, with one record for every CDR3 protein. The top ten clones hold around a fifth of a sample with 350,000 to 550,000 distinct CDR3 sequences, around 17% of them seen once. Sequenced: PBMCs or a T cell subset sorted from them (not recorded which). The source of these receptors is a man aged 18 to 29 who had mild COVID-19 (a few samples of this study predate the infection). Cell type and time point are not known. The CDR3 runs from the conserved cysteine through the conserved F or W. Each record gives: V gene, CDR3 length, clone size, D gene, J gene, CDR3 DNA, CDR3 protein. A D gene is named only where the DNA matches it firmly. For some rows the clone size is stated as once, few or many, or as a class when expanded; others skip it.

V gene: TRBV6-5
CDR3 length: 15
clone size: .
D gene: TRBD1
J gene: TRBJ1-1
CDR3 DNA: TGTGCCAGCAATGCAGGGGGGACAGAAAACACTGAAGCTTTCTTT
CDR3 protein: CASNAGGTENTEAFF

V gene: TRBV6-5
CDR3 length: 13
clone size: .
D gene: .
J gene: TRBJ2-2
CDR3 DNA: TGTGCCAGCGGGGGAGCGGGCACCGGGGAGCTGTTTTTT
CDR3 protein: CASGGAGTGELFF

V gene: TRBV29-1
CDR3 length: 12
clone size: .
D gene: .
J gene: TRBJ1-2
CDR3 DNA: TGCAGCGTAGGGACCTCTAACTATGGCTACACCTTC
CDR3 protein: CSVGTSNYGYTF

V gene: TRBV25-1
CDR3 length: 15
clone size: few
D gene: .
J gene: TRBJ2-5
CDR3 DNA: TGTGCCAGCAGTCCACAGCCGGTCTACCAAGAGACCCAGTACTTC
CDR3 protein: CASSPQPVYQETQYF

V gene: TRBV5-1
CDR3 length: 14
clone size: few
D gene: .
J gene: TRBJ2-5
CDR3 DNA: TGCGCCAGCAGCTTGGATCCCCTCTCAGGGACCCAGTACTTC
CDR3 protein: CASSLDPLSGTQYF

V gene: TRBV4-3
CDR3 length: 14
clone size: few
D gene: .
J gene: TRBJ1-2
CDR3 DNA: TGCGCCAGCAGCCAAGTCCACAGGGCCTATGGCTACACCTTC
CDR3 protein: CASSQVHRAYGYTF

V gene: TRBV4-3
CDR3 length: 14
clone size: few
D gene: TRBD1
J gene: TRBJ2-4
CDR3 DNA: TGCGCCAGCAGCCCCGAGACAGGGGCAAACATTCAGTACTTC
CDR3 protein: CASSPETGANIQYF

V gene: TRBV5-1
CDR3 length: 14
clone size: few
D gene: .
J gene: TRBJ2-7
CDR3 DNA: TGCGCCAGCAGTCGCGGGGAATCAGGCCACGAGCAGTACTTC
CDR3 protein: CASSRGESGHEQYF

V gene: TRBV5-1
CDR3 length: 14
clone size: few
D gene: TRBD1
J gene: TRBJ2-2
CDR3 DNA: TGCGCCAGCAGATTGGACAGGATTCAAGGGGAGCTGTTTTTT
CDR3 protein: CASRLDRIQGELFF

V gene: TRBV19
CDR3 length: 18
clone size: .
D gene: .
J gene: TRBJ1-1
CDR3 DNA: TGTGCCAGTAGTATAGCGTGGGGTGCGGGAGGAGTGAACACTGAAGCTTTCTTT
CDR3 protein: CASSIAWGAGGVNTEAFF

V gene: TRBV20-1
CDR3 length: 14
clone size: .
D gene: .
J gene: TRBJ2-3
CDR3 DNA: TGCAGTGCTAGAGACAGGGTGGGTACAGATACGCAGTATTTT
CDR3 protein: CSARDRVGTDTQYF

V gene: TRBV5-1
CDR3 length: 14
clone size: few
D gene: .
J gene: TRBJ2-5
CDR3 DNA: TGCGCCAGCAGCACGAGGACGTCCGGGGGGACCCAGTACTTC
CDR3 protein: CASSTRTSGGTQYF

V gene: TRBV11-2
CDR3 length: 14
clone size: .
D gene: TRBD1
J gene: TRBJ1-1
CDR3 DNA: TGTGCCAGCCCCCGACAGGGACCGAACACTGAAGCTTTCTTT
CDR3 protein: CASPRQGPNTEAFF

V gene: TRBV7-2
CDR3 length: 14
clone size: .
D gene: .
J gene: TRBJ1-2
CDR3 DNA: TGTGCCAGCATCCTCGTTGGGGGCTCTCGGGGCTACACCTTC
CDR3 protein: CASILVGGSRGYTF

V gene: TRBV7-2
CDR3 length: 12
clone size: few
D gene: .
J gene: TRBJ1-1
CDR3 DNA: TGTGCCAGCAGCTACAGGGTAACTGAAGCTTTCTTT
CDR3 protein: CASSYRVTEAFF

V gene: TRBV4-1
CDR3 length: 13
clone size: .
D gene: .
J gene: TRBJ1-2
CDR3 DNA: TGCGCCAGCAGCCTTCAGGGAGGCTATGGCTACACCTTC
CDR3 protein: CASSLQGGYGYTF

V gene: TRBV4-2
CDR3 length: 12
clone size: .
D gene: .
J gene: TRBJ2-7
CDR3 DNA: TGTGCCAGCAGCAGGGAGGTCCACGAGCAGTACTTC
CDR3 protein: CASSREVHEQYF

V gene: TRBV6-5
CDR3 length: 14
clone size: .
D gene: TRBD1
J gene: TRBJ2-7
CDR3 DNA: TGTGCCAGCAGGTCGAGACAGGGGGTCCACGAGCAGTACTTC
CDR3 protein: CASRSRQGVHEQYF

V gene: TRBV2
CDR3 length: 10
clone size: many
D gene: .
J gene: TRBJ2-4
CDR3 DNA: TGTGCCAGCAGTGACCAGGTCCCGTACTTC
CDR3 protein: CASSDQVPYF

V gene: TRBV11-2
CDR3 length: 15
clone size: .
D gene: .
J gene: TRBJ2-3
CDR3 DNA: TGTGCCAGCAGCCACCGTTCCCCCAGCACAGATACGCAGTATTTT
CDR3 protein: CASSHRSPSTDTQYF

V gene: TRBV6-2/TRBV6-3
CDR3 length: 13
clone size: few
D gene: .
J gene: TRBJ2-2
CDR3 DNA: TGTGCCAGCAGACCCGACGGGACCGGGGAGCTGTTTTTT
CDR3 protein: CASRPDGTGELFF

V gene: TRBV7-2
CDR3 length: 18
clone size: .
D gene: .
J gene: TRBJ2-3
CDR3 DNA: TGTGCCAGCAGCTTAAGAGGGGGCGGAGGGGGCGCCGGAGATACGCAGTATTTT
CDR3 protein: CASSLRGGGGGAGDTQYF

V gene: TRBV4-1
CDR3 length: 16
clone size: few
D gene: .
J gene: TRBJ2-6
CDR3 DNA: TGCGCCAGCAGCCAAGGAGGACACTCTGGGGCCAACGTCCTGACTTTC
CDR3 protein: CASSQGGHSGANVLTF

V gene: TRBV3-1
CDR3 length: 15
clone size: few
D gene: .
J gene: TRBJ1-6
CDR3 DNA: TGTGCCAGCAGCCAAGATTGGGGTTTTGGGTCACCCCTCCACTTT
CDR3 protein: CASSQDWGFGSPLHF

V gene: TRBV5-4
CDR3 length: 15
clone size: .
D gene: TRBD1
J gene: TRBJ1-6
CDR3 DNA: TGTGCCAGCAGCCTTACCGGGACAGGGAGTGCACCCCTCCACTTT
CDR3 protein: CASSLTGTGSAPLHF

V gene: TRBV7-9
CDR3 length: 14
clone size: .
D gene: .
J gene: TRBJ2-5
CDR3 DNA: TGTGCCAGCAGCTTAGCACTGCACCAAGAGACCCAGTACTTC
CDR3 protein: CASSLALHQETQYF

V gene: TRBV27
CDR3 length: 14
clone size: few
D gene: .
J gene: TRBJ2-7
CDR3 DNA: TGTGCCAGCAGTTTTCCGGGGATCCCCTACGAGCAGTACTTC
CDR3 protein: CASSFPGIPYEQYF

V gene: TRBV6-5
CDR3 length: 15
clone size: few
D gene: .
J gene: TRBJ2-2
CDR3 DNA: TGTGCCAGCAGGGACAGACAGGATGGAGCCGGGGAGCTGTTTTTT
CDR3 protein: CASRDRQDGAGELFF

V gene: TRBV7-9
CDR3 length: 15
clone size: .
D gene: TRBD1
J gene: TRBJ1-1
CDR3 DNA: TGTGCCAGCAGCTTAACAGGGGAGGGTATCACTGAAGCTTTCTTT
CDR3 protein: CASSLTGEGITEAFF

V gene: TRBV3-1
CDR3 length: 15
clone size: few
D gene: .
J gene: TRBJ1-3
CDR3 DNA: TGTGCCAGCAGCCAAGACGTGAGCTCTGGAAACACCATATATTTT
CDR3 protein: CASSQDVSSGNTIYF

V gene: TRBV6-5
CDR3 length: 14
clone size: few
D gene: .
J gene: TRBJ1-2
CDR3 DNA: TGTGCCAGCAGTTACTCCAACCAGGGCTATGGCTACACCTTC
CDR3 protein: CASSYSNQGYGYTF

V gene: TRBV7-3
CDR3 length: 14
clone size: .
D gene: TRBD2
J gene: TRBJ2-3
CDR3 DNA: TGTGCCAGCAGCGCCGGACTAGCGGGGTATACGCAGTATTTT
CDR3 protein: CASSAGLAGYTQYF

V gene: TRBV9
CDR3 length: 11
clone size: few
D gene: .
J gene: TRBJ2-1
CDR3 DNA: TGTGCCATCGACGGGGGTACTGAGCAGTTCTTC
CDR3 protein: CAIDGGTEQFF

V gene: TRBV7-2
CDR3 length: 15
clone size: .
D gene: .
J gene: TRBJ2-7
CDR3 DNA: TGTGCCAGCAGCTTAGTTGGTGGCCAAAACTACGAGCAGTACTTC
CDR3 protein: CASSLVGGQNYEQYF

V gene: TRBV5-4
CDR3 length: 14
clone size: few
D gene: .
J gene: TRBJ2-5
CDR3 DNA: TGTGCCAGCAGCTTGTCCGGGGCAACAGAGACCCAGTACTTC
CDR3 protein: CASSLSGATETQYF

V gene: TRBV12-3/TRBV12-4
CDR3 length: 15
clone size: .
D gene: .
J gene: TRBJ1-4
CDR3 DNA: TGTGCCAGCAGTTTTAGTAGTAGGGGCAGTGAAAAACTGTTTTTT
CDR3 protein: CASSFSSRGSEKLFF

V gene: TRBV20-1
CDR3 length: 14
clone size: .
D gene: TRBD1
J gene: TRBJ2-3
CDR3 DNA: TGCAGTGCTATTATACAGGGGGTTGAAGATACGCAGTATTTT
CDR3 protein: CSAIIQGVEDTQYF

V gene: TRBV5-1
CDR3 length: 13
clone size: .
D gene: .
J gene: TRBJ2-3
CDR3 DNA: TGCGCCAGCAGCCGCCACAGAACTAATACGCAGTATTTT
CDR3 protein: CASSRHRTNTQYF

V gene: TRBV7-2
CDR3 length: 14
clone size: .
D gene: .
J gene: TRBJ1-4
CDR3 DNA: TGTGCCAGCAGCCCCTCGGGACCCGCCTTAAAACTGTTTTTT
CDR3 protein: CASSPSGPALKLFF

V gene: TRBV6-5
CDR3 length: 14
clone size: many
D gene: TRBD2
J gene: TRBJ2-3
CDR3 DNA: TGTGCCAGCAGGTCTTTCGGGGGGTCAGATACGCAGTATTTT
CDR3 protein: CASRSFGGSDTQYF

V gene: TRBV20-1
CDR3 length: 18
clone size: few
D gene: .
J gene: TRBJ2-4
CDR3 DNA: TGCAGTGCTAGAGGGACAGCCAGGTTGGAATTAGCCAAAAACATTCAGTACTTC
CDR3 protein: CSARGTARLELAKNIQYF

V gene: TRBV7-9
CDR3 length: 14
clone size: .
D gene: .
J gene: TRBJ2-4
CDR3 DNA: TGTGCCAGCAGCCGGGACGCAACCAAAAACATTCAGTACTTC
CDR3 protein: CASSRDATKNIQYF

V gene: TRBV4-2
CDR3 length: 15
clone size: .
D gene: .
J gene: TRBJ1-3
CDR3 DNA: TGTGCCAGCAGCCAAGAGGACCGCTCTGGAAACACCATATATTTT
CDR3 protein: CASSQEDRSGNTIYF

V gene: TRBV3-1
CDR3 length: 15
clone size: .
D gene: .
J gene: TRBJ2-3
CDR3 DNA: TGTGCCAGCAGCCAAGATCAATCGCGCACAGATACGCAGTATTTT
CDR3 protein: CASSQDQSRTDTQYF

V gene: TRBV4-3
CDR3 length: 16
clone size: .
D gene: .
J gene: TRBJ2-1
CDR3 DNA: TGCGCCAGCAGCCAAGATAGTAGGGGCGCCCACAATGAGCAGTTCTTC
CDR3 protein: CASSQDSRGAHNEQFF

V gene: TRBV4-1
CDR3 length: 17
clone size: .
D gene: TRBD1
J gene: TRBJ2-2
CDR3 DNA: TGCGCCAGCAGCCTGACCGCCCCAGGGGGCGGCACCGGGGAGCTGTTTTTT
CDR3 protein: CASSLTAPGGGTGELFF

V gene: TRBV5-1
CDR3 length: 13
clone size: few
D gene: .
J gene: TRBJ1-1
CDR3 DNA: TGCGCCAGCAGCTTTGTGCAGAACACTGAAGCTTTCTTT
CDR3 protein: CASSFVQNTEAFF

V gene: TRBV5-1
CDR3 length: 14
clone size: few
D gene: .
J gene: TRBJ2-3
CDR3 DNA: TGCGCCAGCAGCCAAAGACCCATAGCAGATACGCAGTATTTT
CDR3 protein: CASSQRPIADTQYF

V gene: TRBV28
CDR3 length: 12
clone size: few
D gene: .
J gene: TRBJ1-5
CDR3 DNA: TGTGCCAGCAGTTTATTTGGTCAGCCCCAGCATTTT
CDR3 protein: CASSLFGQPQHF

V gene: TRBV12-3/TRBV12-4
CDR3 length: 14
clone size: .
D gene: .
J gene: TRBJ1-5
CDR3 DNA: TGTGCCAGCACCGCCCTAGGGGCCAATCAGCCCCAGCATTTT
CDR3 protein: CASTALGANQPQHF

V gene: TRBV4-2
CDR3 length: 15
clone size: few
D gene: .
J gene: TRBJ1-3
CDR3 DNA: TGTGCCAGCAGCCAAGCTGGGGGATCTGGAAACACCATATATTTT
CDR3 protein: CASSQAGGSGNTIYF

V gene: TRBV7-3
CDR3 length: 14
clone size: .
D gene: .
J gene: TRBJ2-3
CDR3 DNA: TGTGCCAGCAGCGAGACCGGGGGCGGAAATACGCAGTATTTT
CDR3 protein: CASSETGGGNTQYF

V gene: TRBV5-1
CDR3 length: 13
clone size: .
D gene: .
J gene: TRBJ2-2
CDR3 DNA: TGCGCCAGCAGCTTGACGCTTATGGGGGAGCTGTTTTTT
CDR3 protein: CASSLTLMGELFF

V gene: TRBV4-1
CDR3 length: 14
clone size: .
D gene: .
J gene: TRBJ1-4
CDR3 DNA: TGCGCCAGCAGCCGCCCAGGGGAACAAGAAAAACTGTTTTTT
CDR3 protein: CASSRPGEQEKLFF

V gene: TRBV24-1
CDR3 length: 13
clone size: .
D gene: .
J gene: TRBJ1-5
CDR3 DNA: TGTGCCACCAGTGATTCCCGGGGAGAGGCCCAGCATTTT
CDR3 protein: CATSDSRGEAQHF

V gene: TRBV20-1
CDR3 length: 13
clone size: .
D gene: .
J gene: TRBJ2-7
CDR3 DNA: TGCAGTGCTAGACTAGACCCTTCCTACGAGCAGTACTTC
CDR3 protein: CSARLDPSYEQYF

V gene: TRBV20-1
CDR3 length: 12
clone size: .
D gene: .
J gene: TRBJ2-2
CDR3 DNA: TGCAGTGCTAGAGAGGGTGTCAGGGAGCTGTTTTTT
CDR3 protein: CSAREGVRELFF

V gene: TRBV28
CDR3 length: 14
clone size: many
D gene: .
J gene: TRBJ2-1
CDR3 DNA: TGTGCCAGCAACTACCCGGGGGCGGGCAATGAGCAGTTCTTC
CDR3 protein: CASNYPGAGNEQFF

V gene: TRBV12-5
CDR3 length: 14
clone size: .
D gene: TRBD1
J gene: TRBJ1-1
CDR3 DNA: TGTGCTAGTGGTTTGGGGACAGGGGTTTTGGAAGCTTTCTTT
CDR3 protein: CASGLGTGVLEAFF

V gene: TRBV21-1
CDR3 length: 13
clone size: few
D gene: .
J gene: TRBJ1-1
CDR3 DNA: TGTGCCAGCATTTACCGGGCGGGCACTGAAGCTTTCTTT
CDR3 protein: CASIYRAGTEAFF